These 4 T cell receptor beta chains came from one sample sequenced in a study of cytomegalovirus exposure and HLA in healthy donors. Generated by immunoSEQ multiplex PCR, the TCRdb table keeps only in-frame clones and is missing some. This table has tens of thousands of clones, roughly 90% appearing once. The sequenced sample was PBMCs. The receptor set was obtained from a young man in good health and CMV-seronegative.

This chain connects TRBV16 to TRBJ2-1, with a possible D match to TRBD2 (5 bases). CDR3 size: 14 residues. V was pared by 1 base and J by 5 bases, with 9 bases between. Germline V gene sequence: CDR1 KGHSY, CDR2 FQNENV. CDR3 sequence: CASSQYLEDNEQFF. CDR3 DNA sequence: TGTGCCAGCAGCCAATATTTGGAGGACAATGAGCAGTTCTTC. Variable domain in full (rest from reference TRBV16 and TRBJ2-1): GEEVAQTPKHLVRGEGQKAKLYCAPIKGHSYVFWYQQVLKNEFKFLISFQNENVFDETGMPKERFSAKCLPNSPCSLEIQATKLEDSAVYFCASSQYLEDNEQFFGPGTRLTVL.

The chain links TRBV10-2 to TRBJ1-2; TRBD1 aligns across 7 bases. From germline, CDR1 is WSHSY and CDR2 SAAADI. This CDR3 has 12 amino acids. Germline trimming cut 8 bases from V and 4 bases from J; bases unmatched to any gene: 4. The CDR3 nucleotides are TGCGCCAGCCGACAGGGCGGCTATGGCTACACCTTC. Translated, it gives CASRQGGYGYTF.

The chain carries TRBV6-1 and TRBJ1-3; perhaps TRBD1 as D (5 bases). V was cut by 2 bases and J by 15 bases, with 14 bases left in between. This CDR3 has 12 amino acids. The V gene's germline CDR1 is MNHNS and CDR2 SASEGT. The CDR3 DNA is TGTGCCAGCAGTGAATCCAGCCTGGGGCCATATTTT. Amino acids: CASSESSLGPYF.

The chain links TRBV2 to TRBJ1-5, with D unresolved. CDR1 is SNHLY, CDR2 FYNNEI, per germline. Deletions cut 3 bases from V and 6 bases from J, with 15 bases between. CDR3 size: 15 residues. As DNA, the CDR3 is TGTGCCAGCAGTGATCGTTTTCGGGGTCGTCAGCCCCAGCATTTT. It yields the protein CASSDRFRGRQPQHF.